This T cell receptor beta chain is from a study of T-cell memory formation after mild COVID-19. TCRdb re-derived calls from the 5' RACE reads in MiXCR, one entry per CDR3 protein. The sample has hundreds of thousands of distinct CDR3 sequences; 24% are singletons. J gave up 2 bases and V 4 bases, and 8 bases lay outside the gene matches. This CDR3 is built from 15 residues. Germline V gene lookup returns CDR1 SGHRS and CDR2 YFSETQ. This clonotype turned up a few times. The sequence was obtained from an adult woman who had mild COVID-19 (a few samples of this study predate the infection). Cell type and time point are not known. What was sequenced was PBMCs or a T cell subset sorted from them (not recorded which). V is TRBV5-1 and J is TRBJ2-7, with TRBD1 matching over 8 bases. The CDR3 DNA follows: TGCGCCAGCAGCCAGCGGCCGGGACAGGCCTACGAGCAGTACTTC. Its translation: CASSQRPGQAYEQYF.